These 7 T cell receptor beta chains originate from one sample sequenced in a study of T cell repertoires in aging, cancer and after chemotherapy. Amplification of TCR beta used genomic DNA extracted from peripheral blood. A mixed TRB-A/B primer pool amplified rearranged TRB by multiplex touch-down PCR. TCRdb reanalysed the multiplex PCR reads using MiXCR and keeps one entry per CDR3 protein. The sample lists about 4,100 distinct CDR3 sequences; more than 20% were seen once. Sequenced: blood. These TCRs come from a human donor in good health. The donor label of this sample is uncertain.

In its sample, this clonotype was seen a few times. The rearrangement links TRBV20-1 to TRBJ1-4; no clear D. The V gene lost 5 bases and the J gene lost 5 bases, with 3 bases spanning the gap. Germline values: CDR1 DFQATT, CDR2 SNEGSKA (reference sequence). The CDR3 has 10 residues. CDR3 nucleotides: TGCAGTGCTGGAAATGAAAAACTGTTTTTT. It translates to CSAGNEKLFF.

This clonotype was recorded a few times. J is TRBJ2-7 and V is TRBV6-6; a weak D match, TRBD2 (6 bases). The germline CDR1 and CDR2 sequences are MNHNY and SVGAGI (reference sequence). V was trimmed by 2 bases and J by 2 bases, leaving 10 bases between them. The CDR3 is 14 residues long. DNA for the CDR3: TGTGCCAGCAGTTACCTCGGACTAACCTACGAGCAGTACTTC. Amino acid sequence: CASSYLGLTYEQYF.

The chain recombines TRBV20-1 with TRBJ2-1; 7 positions agree with TRBD2. CDR3 length equals 14 residues. V was pared by 4 bases and J by 5 bases, with 8 bases of the junction left unmatched. Germline V CDR1 and CDR2: DFQATT, SNEGSKA (reference sequence). The CDR3 bases are TGCAGTGCTAAATCGGCTAGCGGAGACAATGAGCAGTTCTTC. Its protein product is CSAKSASGDNEQFF.

By proportion, this clonotype is medium-sized (0.01 to 0.1%). This sequence joins TRBV15 and TRBJ2-2; possibly TRBD2 for D (6 bases). Germline CDR1 reads LNHNV; CDR2 reads YYDKDF (reference sequence). V lost 0 bases, J lost 4 bases, and 18 bases lay in between. This CDR3 comprises 18 residues. Here the CDR3 DNA reads TGTGCCACCAGCAGAGATCTAGCGCCCATCCCGCGCACCGGGGAGCTGTTTTTT. Residues: CATSRDLAPIPRTGELFF. Looking up the rest from reference TRBV15 and TRBJ2-2 gives the full variable domain: DAMVIQNPRYQVTQFGKPVTLSCSQTLNHNVMYWYQQKSSQAPKLLFHYYDKDFNNEADTPDNFQSRRPNTSFCFLDIRSPGLGDTAMYLCATSRDLAPIPRTGELFFGEGSRLTVL.

This clonotype has a handful of counts. V and J are TRBV18 and TRBJ1-1; D not resolved. Trimming took off 1 base at V and 3 bases at J, with 15 bases between the two ends. This CDR3 is 16 amino acids long. Germline assignment: CDR1 KGHSH and CDR2 LQKENI. The CDR3 loop is CASSPLSPGKDTEAFF. In DNA form, the CDR3 reads TGTGCCAGCTCACCACTCTCCCCGGGTAAGGACACTGAAGCTTTCTTT.

This clonotype was counted only a few times. J is TRBJ2-7 and V is TRBV5-1, with TRBD2 as a possible D gene (5 bases). CDR1 is SGHRS and CDR2 is YFSETQ in the germline V gene. The CDR3 contains 15 residues. V was trimmed by 1 base and J by 7 bases, leaving 18 bases between them. The CDR3 nucleotides are TGCGCCAGCAGCTTGTCGACTGGGGTTACGGGGGAGCAGTACTTC. Translated, it gives CASSLSTGVTGEQYF.

By share, this clonotype ranks as medium-sized. The chain links TRBV19 to TRBJ2-1; the match to TRBD2 covers 11 bases. Germline V gene lookup returns CDR1 LNHDA and CDR2 SQIVND (reference sequence). CDR3 length: 18 residues. J was trimmed by 1 base and V by 5 bases; bases with no gene match: 10. Written as DNA, the CDR3 is TGTGCCAGTAGTCTCATAGCGGGAGGGCCGGGGTCCTACAATGAGCAGTTCTTC. This translates into CASSLIAGGPGSYNEQFF.